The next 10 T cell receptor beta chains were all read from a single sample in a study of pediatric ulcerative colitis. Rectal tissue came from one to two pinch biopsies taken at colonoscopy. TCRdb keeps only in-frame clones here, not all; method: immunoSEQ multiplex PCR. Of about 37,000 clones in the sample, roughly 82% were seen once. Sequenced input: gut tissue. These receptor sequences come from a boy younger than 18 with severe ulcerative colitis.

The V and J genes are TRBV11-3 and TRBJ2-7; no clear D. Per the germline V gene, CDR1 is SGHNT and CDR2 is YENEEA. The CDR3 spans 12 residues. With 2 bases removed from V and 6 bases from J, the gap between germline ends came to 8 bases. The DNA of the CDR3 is TGTGCCAGCAGCTTACACGATCGCGAGCAGTACTTC. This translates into CASSLHDREQYF.

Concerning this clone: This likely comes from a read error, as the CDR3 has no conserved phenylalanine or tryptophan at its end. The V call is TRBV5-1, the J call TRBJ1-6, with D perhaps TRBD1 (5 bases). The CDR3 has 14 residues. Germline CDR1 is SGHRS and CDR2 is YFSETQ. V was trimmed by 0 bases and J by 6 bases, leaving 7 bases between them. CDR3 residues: CASSLGQTNSPLHL. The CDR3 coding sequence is TGCGCCAGCAGCTTGGGACAGACTAATTCACCCCTCCACCTT.

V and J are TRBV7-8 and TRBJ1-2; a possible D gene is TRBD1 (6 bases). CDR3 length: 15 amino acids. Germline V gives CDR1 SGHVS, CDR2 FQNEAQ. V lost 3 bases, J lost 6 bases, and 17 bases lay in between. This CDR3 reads CASSFAGASSNGYTF. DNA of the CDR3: TGTGCCAGCAGCTTCGCAGGGGCGTCCTCTAATGGCTACACCTTC.

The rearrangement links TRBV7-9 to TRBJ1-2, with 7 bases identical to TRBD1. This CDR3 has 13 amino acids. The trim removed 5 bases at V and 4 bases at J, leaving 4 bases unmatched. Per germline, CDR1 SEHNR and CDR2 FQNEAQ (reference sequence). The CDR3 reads CASSQTGRYGYTF. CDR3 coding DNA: TGTGCCAGCAGCCAGACAGGGCGCTATGGCTACACCTTC.

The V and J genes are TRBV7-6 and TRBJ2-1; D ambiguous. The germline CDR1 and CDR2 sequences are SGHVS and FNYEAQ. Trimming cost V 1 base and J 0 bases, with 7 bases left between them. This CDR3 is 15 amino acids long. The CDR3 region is CASSLDRDSYNEQFF. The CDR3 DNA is TGTGCCAGCAGCTTAGATAGAGACTCCTACAATGAGCAGTTCTTC. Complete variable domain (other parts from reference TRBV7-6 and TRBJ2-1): GAGVSQSPRYKVTKRGQDVALRCDPISGHVSLYWYRQALGQGPEFLTYFNYEAQQDKSGLPNDRFSAERPEGSISTLTIQRTEQRDSAMYRCASSLDRDSYNEQFFGPGTRLTVL.

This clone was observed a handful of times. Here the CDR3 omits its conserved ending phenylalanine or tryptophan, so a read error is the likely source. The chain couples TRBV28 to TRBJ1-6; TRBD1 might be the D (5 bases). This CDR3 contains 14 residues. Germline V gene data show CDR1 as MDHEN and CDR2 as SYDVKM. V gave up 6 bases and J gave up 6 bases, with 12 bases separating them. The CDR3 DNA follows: TGTGCCAGCAGGGAGGGACGGACTAATTCACCCCTCCACCTT. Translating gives CASREGRTNSPLHL.

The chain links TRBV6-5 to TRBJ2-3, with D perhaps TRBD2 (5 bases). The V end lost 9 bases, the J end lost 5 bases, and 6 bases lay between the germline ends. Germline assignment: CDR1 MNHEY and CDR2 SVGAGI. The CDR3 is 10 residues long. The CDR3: CARSGDTQYF. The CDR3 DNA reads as TGTGCCAGGAGCGGAGATACGCAGTATTTT.

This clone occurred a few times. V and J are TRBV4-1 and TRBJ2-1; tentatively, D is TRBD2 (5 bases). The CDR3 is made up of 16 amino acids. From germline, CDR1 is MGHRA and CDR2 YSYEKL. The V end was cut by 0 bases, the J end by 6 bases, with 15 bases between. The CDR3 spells CASSQDYTGVSNEQFF. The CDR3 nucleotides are TGCGCCAGCAGCCAAGACTATACCGGGGTTAGCAATGAGCAGTTCTTC.

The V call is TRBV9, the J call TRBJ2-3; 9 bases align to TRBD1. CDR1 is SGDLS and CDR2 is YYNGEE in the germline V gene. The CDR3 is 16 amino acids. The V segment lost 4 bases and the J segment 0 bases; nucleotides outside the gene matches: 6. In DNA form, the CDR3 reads TGTGCCAGCAGCCCCGGGACAGGGTATAGCACAGATACGCAGTATTTT. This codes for CASSPGTGYSTDTQYF.

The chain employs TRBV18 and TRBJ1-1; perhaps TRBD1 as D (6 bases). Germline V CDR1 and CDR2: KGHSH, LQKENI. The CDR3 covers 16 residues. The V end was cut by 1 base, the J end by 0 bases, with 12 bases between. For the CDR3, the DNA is TGTGCCAGCTCACCACTAGAAACAGGGATGAACACTGAAGCTTTCTTT. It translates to CASSPLETGMNTEAFF.